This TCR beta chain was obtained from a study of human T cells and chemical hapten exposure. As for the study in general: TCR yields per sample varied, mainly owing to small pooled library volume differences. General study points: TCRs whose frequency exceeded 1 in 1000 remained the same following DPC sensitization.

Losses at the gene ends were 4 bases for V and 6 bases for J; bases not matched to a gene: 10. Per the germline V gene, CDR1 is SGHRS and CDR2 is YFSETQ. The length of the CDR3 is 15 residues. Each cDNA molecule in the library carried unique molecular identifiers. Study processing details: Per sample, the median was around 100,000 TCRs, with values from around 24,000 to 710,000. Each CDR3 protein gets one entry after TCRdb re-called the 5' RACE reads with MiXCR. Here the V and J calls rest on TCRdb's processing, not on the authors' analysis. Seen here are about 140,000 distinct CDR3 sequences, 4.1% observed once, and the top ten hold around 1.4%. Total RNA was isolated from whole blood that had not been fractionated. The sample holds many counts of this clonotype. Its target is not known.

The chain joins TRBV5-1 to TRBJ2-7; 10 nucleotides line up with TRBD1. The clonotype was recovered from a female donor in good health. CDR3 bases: TGCGCCAGCAGCCGGAAAAGGACAGGGGGGGGCGAGCAGTACTTC. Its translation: CASSRKRTGGGEQYF.